The 23 T cell receptor beta chains below all came from one sample that was sequenced in a study of CD8 T cells in Susac syndrome. An input of roughly 0.45 to 1 ug of RNA was subjected to reverse transcription using random hexamers. TCRdb redid the calling of the immunoSEQ multiplex PCR reads with MiXCR, one entry per CDR3 protein. The sample lists approximately 280,000 distinct CDR3 sequences; about 85% were seen once. Material for sequencing was CD8+ T cells from PBMCs. These TCRs come from a human donor with multiple sclerosis.

This clonotype appeared a single time. The chain joins TRBV28 to TRBJ1-1; no clear D gene. This CDR3 has 16 amino acids. V was trimmed by 6 bases and J by 1 base, leaving 18 bases between them. Per the germline V gene, CDR1 is MDHEN and CDR2 is SYDVKM. The CDR3 loop reads CASSPMPRSWNTEAFF. DNA for the CDR3: TGTGCCAGCAGCCCCATGCCCAGAAGTTGGAACACTGAAGCTTTCTTT.

V is TRBV27 and J is TRBJ2-7; TRBD1 aligns across 8 bases. V was pared by 2 bases and J by 4 bases, with 7 bases of the junction left unmatched. There are 15 residues in the CDR3. Germline V gives CDR1 MNHEY, CDR2 SMNVEV (reference sequence). CDR3 sequence (DNA): TGTGCCAGCAGTTTAAGGACAGGGAGAATATACGAGCAGTACTTC. It codes for CASSLRTGRIYEQYF.

This chain joins TRBV27 and TRBJ2-6, with unresolved D. CDR1 is MNHEY and CDR2 is SMNVEV in the germline V gene (reference sequence). This CDR3 spans 15 amino acids. Trimming stripped 3 bases from V and 3 bases from J, with 9 bases between. DNA for the CDR3: TGTGCCAGCAGTTTTACGGGTTATGGGGCCAACGTCCTGACTTTC. Encoded protein: CASSFTGYGANVLTF.

The V and J genes are TRBV5-4 and TRBJ1-2; D call uncertain. Germline loops: CDR1 SGHNT, CDR2 YYREEE (reference sequence). The CDR3 has 12 amino acids. Trimming removed 9 bases from V and 2 bases from J, with 11 bases in between. CDR3 sequence reads: CAIPDRNYGYTF. CDR3 in DNA: TGTGCCATCCCTGACCGGAACTATGGCTACACCTTC. Combining the CDR3 with reference TRBV5-4 and TRBJ1-2 gives the whole variable domain ETGVTQSPTHLIKTRGQQVTLRCSSQSGHNTVSWYQQALGQGPQFIFQYYREEENGRGNFPPRFSGLQFPNYSSELNVNALELDDSALYLCAIPDRNYGYTFGSGTRLTVV.

This sequence joins TRBV27 and TRBJ2-1; 8 bases align to TRBD2. Germline assignment: CDR1 MNHEY and CDR2 SMNVEV (reference sequence). Germline trimming cut 6 bases from V and 3 bases from J; bases unmatched to any gene: 7. This CDR3 is built from 15 residues. The CDR3 region is CASRSSGSGYNEQFF. CDR3 DNA sequence: TGTGCCAGCAGATCTAGCGGGTCTGGCTACAATGAGCAGTTCTTC.

The V gene is TRBV15, the J gene TRBJ2-1, with 9 positions matching TRBD1. With 0 bases clipped from V and 8 bases from J, the junction kept 5 bases outside the gene matches. The CDR3 totals 15 residues. Per germline, CDR1 LNHNV and CDR2 YYDKDF (reference sequence). In DNA, the CDR3 is TGTGCCACCAGCAGAGATCGGGGACAGGGCCATGAGCAGTTCTTC. Protein: CATSRDRGQGHEQFF.

The rearrangement uses TRBV12-2 and TRBJ1-2; the D call in the table, TRBD1, was not verified against the DNA. TRBV12-2 is labeled a pseudogene. This CDR3 comprises 18 residues. The CDR3 DNA reads TGTGCAAGTCGCTCCCCGTCCGGGACAGGGACTCTTCGCTATGGCTACACCTTC. Amino acid sequence: CASRSPSGTGTLRYGYTF.

This chain connects TRBV9 to TRBJ1-2; D is perhaps TRBD1 (5 bases). CDR1 and CDR2 from the germline V gene are SGDLS and YYNGEE. Trimming removed 4 bases at V and 1 base at J, with 14 bases between. CDR3 size: 15 residues. CDR3 nucleotides: TGTGCCAGCAGCCCCAAGGGGAGTAGTAACTATGGCTACACCTTC. Protein sequence: CASSPKGSSNYGYTF.

The V gene is TRBV5-4, the J gene TRBJ2-2; 8 bases fit TRBD2. This CDR3 is built from 17 residues. V dropped 4 bases and J dropped 1; count of bases not matched to a gene: 9. Germline V gives CDR1 SGHNT, CDR2 YYREEE (reference sequence). CDR3 DNA: TGTGCCAGCAGCCCCAATTTAGCGGGGCAGAACACCGGGGAGCTGTTTTTT. Its protein product is CASSPNLAGQNTGELFF.

In this sample, this clonotype turned up once. The J gene is TRBJ2-3, the V gene TRBV30; D might be TRBD1 (6 bases). V dropped 5 bases and J dropped 4 bases, with 16 bases sitting between them. This CDR3 region has 14 residues. The germline gives CDR1 GTSNPN, CDR2 SVGIG (reference sequence). CDR3 sequence reads: CAWSTGTSADTQYF. In nucleotides, the CDR3 is TGTGCCTGGTCGACTGGGACAAGCGCAGATACGCAGTATTTT.

V is TRBV7-3 and J is TRBJ2-3, with D unresolved. The CDR3 is 12 amino acids. The V gene lost 4 bases and the J gene lost 4 bases, with 6 bases spanning the gap. CDR1 and CDR2 from the germline V gene are SGHTA and FQGTGA. This CDR3 reads CASSSDSDTQYF. DNA for the CDR3: TGTGCCAGCAGCTCCGACTCAGATACGCAGTATTTT.

This clonotype was seen once. The rearrangement links TRBV28 to TRBJ2-7, with D hard to call. The CDR3 runs 11 residues. V gave up 7 bases and J gave up 6 bases, with 10 bases separating them. Germline V gene sequence: CDR1 MDHEN, CDR2 SYDVKM. Here the CDR3 reads CASTSGGEQYF. CDR3 nucleotide sequence: TGTGCCAGCACCTCAGGCGGCGAGCAGTACTTC.

This rearrangement joins TRBV4-1 to TRBJ1-1; 7 bases match TRBD1. After removal of 4 bases from V and 7 bases from J, the junction contained 6 bases not matched to a gene. CDR3 size: 13 residues. Germline CDR1 and CDR2: MGHRA and YSYEKL. The CDR3 sequence is CASSLGQAGEAFF. The CDR3, as DNA: TGCGCCAGCAGCCTAGGACAGGCTGGTGAAGCTTTCTTT.

The chain recombines TRBV11-2 with TRBJ2-7; 8 positions match TRBD2. V lost 0 bases to trimming and J lost 2 bases; unmatched junction nucleotides: 6. The germline V gene has CDR1 SGHAT and CDR2 FQNNGV. This CDR3 is built from 16 residues. Here the CDR3 DNA reads TGTGCCAGCAGCTTAGAACCGGGAGGGAAGCCCTACGAGCAGTACTTC. Amino acid sequence: CASSLEPGGKPYEQYF.

The CDR3 reads CASSGTGGPEGTQYF. CDR3 DNA: TGTGCCAGCAGTGGGACAGGGGGGCCCGAAGGGACCCAGTACTTC. The V and J genes are TRBV27 and TRBJ2-5; TRBD1 matches 11 bases. V gave up 5 bases and J gave up 7 bases; unmatched junction bases: 9. The CDR3 spans 15 residues. In germline, CDR1 is MNHEY, CDR2 SMNVEV (reference sequence).

The rearrangement uses TRBV20-1 and TRBJ2-1; no clear D. Trimming removed 6 bases from V and 4 bases from J, with 16 bases in between. From germline, CDR1 is DFQATT and CDR2 SNEGSKA (reference sequence). The CDR3 contains 14 residues. The CDR3 sequence is CSAATPNGYNEQFF. The CDR3 nucleotides read TGCAGTGCGGCGACACCGAATGGATACAATGAGCAGTTCTTC.

The rearrangement links TRBV14 to TRBJ1-6; weak D call: TRBD1 (6 bases). V lost 2 bases and J lost 7, with 12 bases in between. This CDR3 has 15 residues. The germline gives CDR1 SGHDN, CDR2 FVKESK. The DNA for the CDR3 is TGTGCCAGCAGCCAACGCAGGGGCGAAAATTCACCCCTCCACTTT. Translation gives CASSQRRGENSPLHF.

V gene TRBV2 combines with J gene TRBJ2-1; D gene ambiguous. V was cut by 10 bases and J by 10 bases, with 14 bases left in between. Germline values: CDR1 SNHLY, CDR2 FYNNEI. CDR3 size: 11 residues. CDR3 in amino acids: CATAEGNEQFF. The CDR3 region has the DNA TGTGCCACCGCTGAAGGGAACGAGCAGTTCTTC.

The chain has TRBV2 and TRBJ1-2; D unresolved. There are 13 residues in the CDR3. Germline V CDR1 and CDR2: SNHLY, FYNNEI. With 8 bases removed from V and 7 bases from J, the gap between germline ends came to 17 bases. This CDR3 is CASWSRLKGGYTF. As DNA, the CDR3 is TGTGCCAGCTGGTCTCGGCTGAAGGGTGGCTACACCTTC.

The chain employs TRBV29-1 and TRBJ2-1; 11 bases map to TRBD2. The CDR3 runs to 16 residues. Per germline, CDR1 SQVTM and CDR2 ANQGSEA. V trimming: 3 bases; J trimming: 9 bases; junction bases outside the gene matches: 13. The CDR3 DNA reads TGCAGCGTTGACCTATTGACTAGCGGGAAACTCAGTGAGCAGTTCTTC. It encodes CSVDLLTSGKLSEQFF.

The chain couples TRBV28 to TRBJ1-4; no clear D. This CDR3 is 14 amino acids long. With 6 bases removed from V and 1 base from J, the gap between germline ends came to 9 bases. Germline V gene data show CDR1 as MDHEN and CDR2 as SYDVKM. The CDR3: CASRNRQTNEKLFF. The DNA for the CDR3 is TGTGCCAGCAGGAACAGACAAACTAATGAAAAACTGTTTTTT.

This rearrangement joins TRBV19 to TRBJ1-2; the D is unclear. Looked up from germline, CDR1 is LNHDA and CDR2 is SQIVND (reference sequence). The CDR3 has 13 amino acids. Trimming left V 3 bases short and J 8 bases short, with 13 bases between. CDR3 in DNA: TGTGCCAGTAGTATCGGACCTAGGGTCGGCTACACCTTC. It specifies CASSIGPRVGYTF. Full variable domain (outside the CDR3, taken from reference TRBV19 and TRBJ1-2): DGGITQSPKYLFRKEGQNVTLSCEQNLNHDAMYWYRQDPGQGLRLIYYSQIVNDFQKGDIAEGYSVSREKKESFPLTVTSAQKNPTAFYLCASSIGPRVGYTFGSGTRLTVV.

This chain connects TRBV5-6 to TRBJ2-4, with D perhaps TRBD1 or TRBD2 (5 bases each). The CDR3 is made up of 16 amino acids. The germline V gene encodes CDR1 SGHDT and CDR2 YYEEEE. Trimming removed 0 bases from V and 7 bases from J, with 17 bases in between. CDR3 coding DNA: TGTGCCAGCAGCTTGGCTCCAGGGAGCCTCATGAACATTCAGTACTTC. It translates to CASSLAPGSLMNIQYF.